This TCR beta chain was identified during a study of spatial heterogeneity in lung cancer. On this clonotype: The antigen is undetermined.

Study-wide points: Ubiquitous, expanded tumor-derived TCRs were more frequently observed in blood at resection than at follow-up.

Germline loops: CDR1 SGHVS, CDR2 FQNEAQ. V shed 4 bases and J 1 base; nucleotides not matched to a gene: 2. The length of the CDR3 is 14 residues. From the 5' RACE reads, TCRdb called clonotypes with MiXCR, one entry per CDR3 protein. The table has 60,000 or so distinct CDR3 sequences, roughly 6.6% seen once. The sample's time point: sample taken at primary tumor resection. The chain recombines TRBV7-8 with TRBJ1-1; 8 bases align to TRBD1. Source: PBMCs, taken at surgery. This receptor was obtained from a female donor with early-stage non-small cell lung cancer. The CDR3 reads CASSWGQANTEAFF. In DNA, the CDR3 is TGTGCCAGCAGCTGGGGACAGGCGAACACTGAAGCTTTCTTT.